The 24 T cell receptor beta chains below were found in one sample sequenced in a study of long-term antiretroviral therapy in people with HIV. Sequencing relied on immunoSEQ assay v3.0, run at survey level. TCRdb's copy holds only in-frame clones and misses some; the assay was immunoSEQ multiplex PCR. This table has some 1,800 clones, just over 85% appearing once. The specimen was unsorted PBMCs, collected 0.7 years after starting antiretroviral therapy. The receptors come from a woman between 45 and 65 years old with HIV.

This chain joins TRBV7-2 and TRBJ2-1; possible D gene TRBD1, 5 bases. The CDR3 is 14 residues long. The V end lost 5 bases, the J end lost 9 bases, and 17 bases lay between the germline ends. Germline CDR1 is SGHTA and CDR2 is FQGNSA. Here the CDR3 DNA reads TGTGCCAGCAGCCCTCAGGGAATCTTGGTTGAGCAGTTCTTC. Its protein product is CASSPQGILVEQFF.

This clone turned up a few times. V is TRBV27 and J is TRBJ2-2, with D possibly matching TRBD2 (5 bases). With 3 bases removed from V and 0 bases from J, the gap between germline ends came to 5 bases. Germline V lookup: CDR1 MNHEY, CDR2 SMNVEV (reference sequence). The CDR3 consists of 14 residues. The CDR3 DNA sequence: TGTGCCAGCAGTTTGAGGGCGAACACCGGGGAGCTGTTTTTT. It yields the protein CASSLRANTGELFF.

The chain couples TRBV6-5 to TRBJ2-7, with 10 bases identical to TRBD1. The V segment lost 10 bases and the J segment 2 bases; nucleotides outside the gene matches: 8. From germline, CDR1 is MNHEY and CDR2 SVGAGI. The CDR3 length is 14 residues. As DNA, the CDR3 is TGTGCCACGGGACGAGGGACAGGGGCCTACGAGCAGTACTTC. Amino acid sequence: CATGRGTGAYEQYF.

The count of this clone is one. This rearrangement joins TRBV7-6 to TRBJ2-4; a weak D match, TRBD1 (6 bases). CDR3 length equals 17 residues. Germline V gives CDR1 SGHVS, CDR2 FNYEAQ. The ends were cut back, 2 bases at V and 9 bases at J, with 23 bases in the middle. The CDR3 bases are TGTGCCAGCAGCTTATCCCACCCCTCAGGGGCCCCCGGCATTCAGTACTTC. Translated: CASSLSHPSGAPGIQYF.

This sequence joins TRBV19 and TRBJ2-2; D may correspond to TRBD1 or TRBD2 (5 bases each). Germline CDR1 and CDR2: LNHDA and SQIVND (reference sequence). This CDR3 has 16 amino acids. Trimming pared 4 bases from V and 3 bases from J, leaving 15 bases between. The CDR3 DNA sequence: TGTGCCAGTAGTACCCTTGAGGGGCTCTACACCGGGGAGCTGTTTTTT. It translates to CASSTLEGLYTGELFF.

The V call is TRBV5-5, the J call TRBJ2-3, with a possible D match to TRBD2 (6 bases). With 0 bases removed from V and 6 bases from J, the gap between germline ends came to 14 bases. The CDR3 is 15 residues long. Germline lookup yields CDR1 SGHKS and CDR2 YYEKEE (reference sequence). CDR3 coding DNA: TGTGCCAGCAGCTTGGCCGGCGGGGTGGCGGATACGCAGTATTTT. Amino acids: CASSLAGGVADTQYF.

This CDR3 reads CASGRNRDPDTQYF. The CDR3 DNA reads as TGTGCCAGCGGAAGAAACAGGGATCCAGATACGCAGTATTTT. The rearrangement joins TRBV27 to TRBJ2-3; perhaps TRBD1 as D (6 bases). Trimming took 8 bases from V and 4 from J, leaving 16 bases between them. Germline loops: CDR1 MNHEY, CDR2 SMNVEV (reference sequence). The CDR3 has 14 residues.

The CDR3, as DNA: TGTGCCTGGAGTGCGGTTAATAGCAATCAGCCCCAGCATTTT. This gives the protein CAWSAVNSNQPQHF. The chain carries TRBV30 and TRBJ1-5; no definite D call. In germline, CDR1 is GTSNPN, CDR2 SVGIG (reference sequence). V was clipped by 1 base and J by 0 bases, with 7 bases between them. This CDR3 is 14 amino acids long.

The chain recombines TRBV4-1 with TRBJ1-4; 7 bases are shared with TRBD1. The junction had 7 bases not matched to a gene; V was cut back by 0 bases and J by 6 bases. Germline V gene data show CDR1 as MGHRA and CDR2 as YSYEKL. The CDR3 is made up of 16 amino acids. CDR3 coding DNA: TGCGCCAGCAGCCAAGAACCGACAGGGCGGCATGAAAAACTGTTTTTT. This encodes CASSQEPTGRHEKLFF.

CDR3 sequence (DNA): TGCAGCGTTGAAGACAGACTCTGGATAGAGGGCTATGGCTACACCTTC. Protein product: CSVEDRLWIEGYGYTF. This sequence joins TRBV29-1 and TRBJ1-2; D not certain. Germline V gives CDR1 SQVTM, CDR2 ANQGSEA. The ends were cut back, 0 bases at V and 4 bases at J, with 18 bases in the middle. The CDR3 has 16 amino acids.

The chain carries TRBV11-1 and TRBJ2-3; the D is unclear. The germline gives CDR1 SGHAT, CDR2 FQDESV (reference sequence). This CDR3 is built from 14 residues. V dropped 4 bases and J dropped 4 bases, with 12 bases sitting between them. The CDR3 nucleotides read TGTGCCAGCAGCTCCACGAAGAAAGCAGATACGCAGTATTTT. The encoded protein is CASSSTKKADTQYF.

The J gene is TRBJ1-3, the V gene TRBV7-8, with D perhaps matching TRBD1 (5 bases). The CDR3 contains 16 residues. In germline, CDR1 is SGHVS, CDR2 FQNEAQ. Trimming cost V 5 bases and J 2 bases, with 16 bases left between them. In DNA, the CDR3 is TGTGCCAGCAGCCTATCGGGGCCACGGACTGGAAACACCATATATTTT. This encodes CASSLSGPRTGNTIYF.

The chain links TRBV5-5 to TRBJ1-5, with TRBD1 as a possible D gene (5 bases). Germline CDR1 reads SGHKS; CDR2 reads YYEKEE (reference sequence). V was clipped by 2 bases and J by 0 bases, with 12 bases between them. This CDR3 has 16 amino acids. The CDR3 sequence: CASSFYAGGSNQPQHF. The CDR3, as DNA: TGTGCCAGCAGCTTTTACGCCGGGGGTAGCAATCAGCCCCAGCATTTT.

The V call is TRBV18, the J call TRBJ2-6; 8 nucleotides agree with TRBD1. J gave up 0 bases and V 1 base, and 8 bases lay outside the gene matches. Germline V gives CDR1 KGHSH, CDR2 LQKENI. This CDR3 spans 19 amino acids. The CDR3 here is CASSPLAGGKDSGANVLTF. The CDR3 nucleotides read TGTGCCAGCTCACCACTCGCAGGGGGCAAAGACTCTGGGGCCAACGTCCTGACTTTC.

The V and J genes are TRBV19 and TRBJ2-1, with a weak D call TRBD2 (6 bases). CDR1 is LNHDA and CDR2 is SQIVND in the germline V gene (reference sequence). This CDR3 contains 17 residues. Trimming shortened V by 9 bases and J by 0 bases, and 21 bases separated the two germline ends. CDR3 in DNA: TGTGCCAGCAAGGGACTTATCCCGGTGGGCTCCTACAATGAGCAGTTCTTC. It encodes CASKGLIPVGSYNEQFF. Filled out from reference TRBV19 and TRBJ2-1, the complete variable domain reads DGGITQSPKYLFRKEGQNVTLSCEQNLNHDAMYWYRQDPGQGLRLIYYSQIVNDFQKGDIAEGYSVSREKKESFPLTVTSAQKNPTAFYLCASKGLIPVGSYNEQFFGPGTRLTVL.

The CDR3 nucleotides read TGTGCCAGCAGCCTTAGGGACGGACTAGCGGGGGGAGATACGCAGTATTTT. The encoded protein is CASSLRDGLAGGDTQYF. This chain joins TRBV11-2 and TRBJ2-3, with 14 positions matching TRBD2. Germline loops: CDR1 SGHAT, CDR2 FQNNGV. The CDR3 is made up of 17 amino acids. The junction had 9 bases not matched to a gene; V was cut back by 5 bases and J by 5 bases.

The V call is TRBV9, the J call TRBJ2-5, with no clear D. CDR3 length: 14 amino acids. CDR1 is SGDLS and CDR2 is YYNGEE in the germline V gene. Trimming took 3 bases from V and 4 from J, leaving 13 bases between them. The chain's CDR3 is CASSGSYLGETQYF. The CDR3 DNA follows: TGTGCCAGCAGCGGATCCTATCTGGGAGAGACCCAGTACTTC.

The V and J genes are TRBV19 and TRBJ1-2; D unresolved. The germline CDR1 and CDR2 sequences are LNHDA and SQIVND (reference sequence). The CDR3 has 12 amino acids. Trimming removed 7 bases at V and 7 bases at J, with 13 bases between. CDR3: CASTAGLFGYTF. CDR3 bases: TGTGCCAGTACGGCAGGACTTTTTGGCTACACCTTC.

CDR3 in amino acids: CASSQAAGGAGQPQHF. CDR3 nucleotide sequence: TGCGCCAGCAGCCAAGCAGCAGGGGGCGCGGGTCAGCCCCAGCATTTT. This sequence joins TRBV4-1 and TRBJ1-5; TRBD1 aligns across 8 bases. Trimming removed 1 base from V and 6 bases from J; junction bases left unmatched: 8. CDR3 size: 16 residues. Per germline, CDR1 MGHRA and CDR2 YSYEKL.

CDR3 sequence: CASSYGRRTTYEQYF. CDR3 nucleotide sequence: TGTGCCAGCAGTTACGGGAGGCGTACGACCTACGAGCAGTACTTC. The chain employs TRBV6-5 and TRBJ2-7, with D possibly matching TRBD2 (6 bases). The length of the CDR3 is 15 residues. V was pared by 2 bases and J by 2 bases, with 13 bases between. The germline CDR1 and CDR2 sequences are MNHEY and SVGAGI.

Notes on this clone: A junction end diverges from the germline sequence, so it may reflect a read error. The chain recombines TRBV7-7 with TRBJ2-5; perhaps TRBD2 as D (5 bases). The CDR3 is 14 amino acids. Germline values: CDR1 SSHAT, CDR2 FNYEAQ (reference sequence). CDR3 sequence reads: CASSLVGLQETQYF. DNA for the CDR3: TGTGCTAGCAGCTTAGTTGGACTCCAAGAGACCCAGTACTTC.

This chain links TRBV30 with TRBJ1-4, with no clear D. Trimming pared 3 bases from V and 3 bases from J, leaving 17 bases between. Germline CDR1 and CDR2: GTSNPN and SVGIG (reference sequence). This CDR3 is 16 amino acids long. The CDR3 sequence is CAWRRNLGFANEKLFF. The CDR3 DNA is TGTGCCTGGAGAAGAAACTTGGGGTTCGCTAATGAAAAACTGTTTTTT.

This clone was detected a few times. The junction does not match germline at one end; this may be a read error. V is TRBV29-1 and J is TRBJ1-2; D remains unclear. Per germline, CDR1 SQVTM and CDR2 ANQGSEA. The CDR3 totals 11 residues. The CDR3 sequence is CIVESGYGYTF. The CDR3 DNA reads TGCATCGTTGAGAGCGGCTATGGCTACACCTTC.

This chain links TRBV18 with TRBJ1-3, with 10 bases that match TRBD1. V lost 1 base and J lost 4; bases outside the gene matches: 7. Germline CDR1 reads KGHSH; CDR2 reads LQKENI. The CDR3 runs 17 residues. The CDR3 nucleotides read TGTGCCAGCTCACCACGAGATGGACAGGGGGAAGGAAACACCATATATTTT. Amino acid sequence: CASSPRDGQGEGNTIYF.